The 10 T cell receptor beta chains in this list originate from one sample, sequenced in a study of blood T cell repertoires in COVID-19. Here immunoSEQ multiplex PCR was the method, and the copy in TCRdb shows in-frame clones only, minus some. The profile shows some 160,000 clones, roughly 90% of them singletons. Sequences were obtained from peripheral blood. The receptors here all came from a man between 18 and 29 years old with acute or convalescent COVID-19.

The chain carries TRBV2 and TRBJ1-6; D is perhaps TRBD1 (6 bases). Germline V gene data show CDR1 as SNHLY and CDR2 as FYNNEI. V was trimmed by 5 bases and J by 5 bases, leaving 13 bases between them. The CDR3 spans 15 residues. The CDR3 sequence: CASSPGQYNNSPLHF. The CDR3 DNA reads TGTGCCAGCAGTCCTGGACAGTACAATAATTCACCCCTCCACTTT. Full variable domain (missing parts from reference TRBV2 and TRBJ1-6): EPEVTQTPSHQVTQMGQEVILRCVPISNHLYFYWYRQILGQKVEFLVSFYNNEISEKSEIFDDQFSVERPDGSNFTLKIRSTKLEDSAMYFCASSPGQYNNSPLHFGNGTRLTVT.

The chain has TRBV10-3 and TRBJ1-2; D gene uncertain. The CDR3 totals 12 residues. V was cut by 5 bases and J by 2 bases, with 6 bases left in between. Germline CDR1 is ENHRY and CDR2 is SYGVKD. The CDR3 sequence: CAISSQNYGYTF. CDR3 DNA: TGTGCCATCAGTAGCCAAAACTATGGCTACACCTTC.

The V gene is TRBV27, the J gene TRBJ2-1, with TRBD1 matching over 7 bases. Germline trimming cut 5 bases from V and 3 bases from J; bases unmatched to any gene: 13. The length of the CDR3 is 17 residues. Germline V lookup: CDR1 MNHEY, CDR2 SMNVEV (reference sequence). The CDR3 reads CASSPPWEQGHYNEQFF. CDR3 in DNA: TGTGCCAGCAGTCCCCCTTGGGAACAGGGGCACTACAATGAGCAGTTCTTC.

The V and J genes are TRBV3-1 (or the pseudogene TRBV3-2) and TRBJ2-7, with unresolved D. The germline gives CDR1 LGHDT, CDR2 YNNKEL (reference sequence). The CDR3 has 14 residues. The V and J ends lost 3 bases and 0 bases respectively, with 9 bases between them. The CDR3 loop is CASSQTFSSYEQYF. DNA of the CDR3: TGTGCCAGCAGCCAGACTTTTAGCTCCTACGAGCAGTACTTC.

This chain links TRBV12-3 or TRBV12-4 with TRBJ1-2; 10 nucleotides agree with TRBD1. V lost 6 bases and J lost 9; bases outside the gene matches: 7. The CDR3 covers 13 residues. CDR3 DNA: TGTGCCAGCAGGGCCGGGACAGGGGTCAGCTACACCTTC. Its protein is CASRAGTGVSYTF.

The chain combines TRBV2 with TRBJ1-1; D call uncertain. CDR3 length: 12 amino acids. V was trimmed by 6 bases and J by 5 bases, leaving 10 bases between them. Germline V gene lookup returns CDR1 SNHLY and CDR2 FYNNEI. In nucleotides, the CDR3 is TGTGCCAGCAGCCCCCTCGGGACTGAAGCTTTCTTT. Residues: CASSPLGTEAFF.

The chain employs TRBV3-1 (or the pseudogene TRBV3-2) and TRBJ2-5; TRBD1 matches at 12 bases. This CDR3 region has 19 residues. Per the germline V gene, CDR1 is LGHDT and CDR2 is YNNKEL (reference sequence). V lost 0 bases to trimming and J lost 5 bases; unmatched junction nucleotides: 13. CDR3 in amino acids: CASSQEFHRDRGLWETQYF. CDR3 in DNA: TGTGCCAGCAGCCAAGAGTTTCACCGGGACAGGGGGCTGTGGGAGACCCAGTACTTC.

The chain employs TRBV24-1 and TRBJ1-4; D gene unclear. Trimming took 4 bases from V and 4 from J, leaving 15 bases between them. Germline values: CDR1 KGHDR, CDR2 SFDVKD. CDR3 length: 16 amino acids. The CDR3, as DNA: TGTGCCACCAGTGACCTCCCGGGGAGATTTAATGAAAAACTGTTTTTT. Translating gives CATSDLPGRFNEKLFF.

The V call is TRBV30, the J call TRBJ1-1; D uncertain. The germline V gene has CDR1 GTSNPN and CDR2 SVGIG (reference sequence). V shed 3 bases and J shed 3 bases, with 11 bases lying between them. There are 13 residues in the CDR3. The CDR3 DNA reads as TGTGCCTGGAGGGCCGGGCGGGACACTGAAGCTTTCTTT. This sequence encodes CAWRAGRDTEAFF.

The table lists this clone with a count of one. The V and J genes are TRBV3-1 (or the pseudogene TRBV3-2) and TRBJ2-7; TRBD1 is a possible D gene (5 bases). The V end lost 3 bases, the J end lost 2 bases, and 8 bases lay between the germline ends. CDR3 length: 13 amino acids. Per the germline V gene, CDR1 is LGHDT and CDR2 is YNNKEL (reference sequence). For the CDR3, the DNA is TGTGCCAGCAGCCAGGGGCTCACCTACGAGCAGTACTTC. Its protein product is CASSQGLTYEQYF.